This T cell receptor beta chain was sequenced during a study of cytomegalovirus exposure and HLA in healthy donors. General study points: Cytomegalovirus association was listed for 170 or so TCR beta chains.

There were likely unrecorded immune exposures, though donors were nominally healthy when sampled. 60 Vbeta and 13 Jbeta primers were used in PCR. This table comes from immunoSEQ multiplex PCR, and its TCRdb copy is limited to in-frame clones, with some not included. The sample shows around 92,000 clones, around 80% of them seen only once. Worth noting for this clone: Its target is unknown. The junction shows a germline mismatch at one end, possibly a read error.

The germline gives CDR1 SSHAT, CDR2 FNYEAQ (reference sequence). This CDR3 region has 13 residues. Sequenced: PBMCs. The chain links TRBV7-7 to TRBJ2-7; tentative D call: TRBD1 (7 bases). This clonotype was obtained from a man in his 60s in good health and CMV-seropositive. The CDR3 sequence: CASSRGTAYEQYF. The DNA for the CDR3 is TGTGCTAGCAGCCGCGGGACAGCCTACGAGCAGTACTTC. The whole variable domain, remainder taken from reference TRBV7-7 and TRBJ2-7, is GAGVSQSPRYKVTKRGQDVTLRCDPISSHATLYWYQQALGQGPEFLTYFNYEAQPDKSGLPSDRFSAERPEGSISTLTIQRTEQRDSAMYRCASSRGTAYEQYFGPGTRLTVT.